This entry describes one T cell receptor beta chain. The ends were cut back, 1 base at V and 1 base at J, with 14 bases in the middle. The CDR3 has 16 residues. CDR1 is SEHNR and CDR2 is FQNEAQ in the germline V gene (reference sequence). The data stem from a study of blood T cell repertoires in COVID-19. Only in-frame clones appear in the TCRdb table, and some are missing; sequencing was by immunoSEQ multiplex PCR. This sample yields about 320,000 clones, of which roughly 85% are seen a single time; 1.5% to 2% belongs to the top ten. The rearrangement links TRBV7-9 to TRBJ2-7; D is perhaps TRBD2 (5 bases). Sample: PBMCs or T cells enriched from blood (not recorded which). This clonotype was sampled from a young woman who had been exposed to COVID-19. CDR3 sequence: CASSLDIRGSSYEQYF. The CDR3 DNA reads TGTGCCAGCAGCTTAGATATTAGAGGGTCATCCTACGAGCAGTACTTC. Together with reference TRBV7-9 and TRBJ2-7, the CDR3 gives the full variable domain: DTGVSQNPRHKITKRGQNVTFRCDPISEHNRLYWYRQTLGQGPEFLTYFQNEAQLEKSRLLSDRFSAERPKGSFSTLEIQRTEQGDSAMYLCASSLDIRGSSYEQYFGPGTRLTVT.